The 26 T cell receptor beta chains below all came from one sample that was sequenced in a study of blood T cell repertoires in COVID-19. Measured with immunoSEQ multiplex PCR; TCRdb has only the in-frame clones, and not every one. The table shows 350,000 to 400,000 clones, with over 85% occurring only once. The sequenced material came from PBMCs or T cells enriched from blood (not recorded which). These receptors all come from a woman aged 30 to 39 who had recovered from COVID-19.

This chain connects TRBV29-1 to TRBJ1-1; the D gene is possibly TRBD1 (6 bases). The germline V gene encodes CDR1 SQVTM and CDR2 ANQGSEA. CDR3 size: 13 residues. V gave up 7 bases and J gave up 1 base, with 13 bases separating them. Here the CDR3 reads CSGYRVGNTEAFF. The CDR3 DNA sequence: TGCAGCGGATACAGGGTAGGGAACACTGAAGCTTTCTTT.

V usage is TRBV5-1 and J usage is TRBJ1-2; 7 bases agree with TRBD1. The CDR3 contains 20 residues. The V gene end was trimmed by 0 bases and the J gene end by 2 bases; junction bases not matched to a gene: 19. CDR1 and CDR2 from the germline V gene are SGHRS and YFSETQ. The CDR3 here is CASSLGGTGRAGQTNYGYTF. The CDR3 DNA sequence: TGCGCCAGCAGCTTGGGAGGAACCGGTCGGGCGGGACAGACGAACTATGGCTACACCTTC.

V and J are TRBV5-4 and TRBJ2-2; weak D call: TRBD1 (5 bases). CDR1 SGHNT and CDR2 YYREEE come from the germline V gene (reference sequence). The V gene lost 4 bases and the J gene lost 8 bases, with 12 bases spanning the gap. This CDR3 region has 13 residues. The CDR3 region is CASSRSQGGELFF. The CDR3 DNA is TGTGCCAGCAGCAGATCGCAGGGTGGGGAGCTGTTTTTT.

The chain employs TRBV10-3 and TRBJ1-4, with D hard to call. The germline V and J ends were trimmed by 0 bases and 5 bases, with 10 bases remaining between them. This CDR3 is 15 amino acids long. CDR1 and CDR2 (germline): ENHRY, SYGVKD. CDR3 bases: TGTGCCATCAGTGAGTCGGGCAGAAGAAATGAAAAACTGTTTTTT. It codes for CAISESGRRNEKLFF.

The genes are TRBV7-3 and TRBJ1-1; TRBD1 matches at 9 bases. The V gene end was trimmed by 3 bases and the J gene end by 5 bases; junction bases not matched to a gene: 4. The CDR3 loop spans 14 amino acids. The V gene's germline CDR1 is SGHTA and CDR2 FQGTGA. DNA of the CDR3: TGTGCCAGCAGCTTCGCGGGACAGGGTACTGAAGCTTTCTTT. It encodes CASSFAGQGTEAFF. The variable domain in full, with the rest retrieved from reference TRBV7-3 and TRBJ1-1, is GAGVSQTPSNKVTEKGKYVELRCDPISGHTALYWYRQSLGQGPEFLIYFQGTGAADDSGLPNDRFFAVRPEGSVSTLKIQRTERGDSAVYLCASSFAGQGTEAFFGQGTRLTVV.

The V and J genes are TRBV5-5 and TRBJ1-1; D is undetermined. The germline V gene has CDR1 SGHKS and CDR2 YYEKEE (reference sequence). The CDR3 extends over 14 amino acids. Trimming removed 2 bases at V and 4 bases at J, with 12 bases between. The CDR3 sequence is CASSFHTGTTEAFF. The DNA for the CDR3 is TGTGCCAGCAGCTTCCACACGGGAACCACTGAAGCTTTCTTT.

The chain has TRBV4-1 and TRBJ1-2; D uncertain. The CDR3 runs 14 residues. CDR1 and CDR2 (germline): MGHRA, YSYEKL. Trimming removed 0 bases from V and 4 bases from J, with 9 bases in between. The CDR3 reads CASSQDENTYGYTF. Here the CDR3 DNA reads TGCGCCAGCAGCCAAGATGAGAATACCTATGGCTACACCTTC.

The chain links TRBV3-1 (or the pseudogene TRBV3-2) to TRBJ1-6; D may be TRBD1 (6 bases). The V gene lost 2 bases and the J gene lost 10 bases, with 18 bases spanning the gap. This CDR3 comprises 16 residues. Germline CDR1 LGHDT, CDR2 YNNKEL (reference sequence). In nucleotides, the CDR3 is TGTGCCAGCAGCCAACTCGGGACACCTAAAGGGTCACCCCTCCACTTT. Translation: CASSQLGTPKGSPLHF.

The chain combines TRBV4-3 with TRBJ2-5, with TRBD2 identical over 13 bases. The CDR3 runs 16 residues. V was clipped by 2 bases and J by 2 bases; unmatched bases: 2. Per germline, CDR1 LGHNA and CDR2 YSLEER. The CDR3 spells CASSQQLAGGQETQYF. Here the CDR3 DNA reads TGCGCCAGCAGCCAACAACTAGCGGGGGGGCAAGAGACCCAGTACTTC.

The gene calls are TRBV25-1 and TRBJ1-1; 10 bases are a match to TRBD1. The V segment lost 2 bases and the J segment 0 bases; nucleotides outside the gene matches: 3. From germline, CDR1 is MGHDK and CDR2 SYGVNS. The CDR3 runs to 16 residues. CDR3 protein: CASSEMGQGMNTEAFF. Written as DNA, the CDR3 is TGTGCCAGCAGTGAAATGGGACAGGGGATGAACACTGAAGCTTTCTTT.

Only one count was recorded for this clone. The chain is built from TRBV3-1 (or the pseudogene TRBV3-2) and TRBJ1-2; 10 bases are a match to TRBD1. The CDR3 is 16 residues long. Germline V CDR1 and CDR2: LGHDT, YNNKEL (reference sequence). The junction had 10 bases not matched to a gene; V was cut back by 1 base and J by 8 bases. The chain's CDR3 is CASSQADRGPQVGYTF. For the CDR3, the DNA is TGTGCCAGCAGCCAAGCCGACAGGGGGCCTCAAGTCGGCTACACCTTC.

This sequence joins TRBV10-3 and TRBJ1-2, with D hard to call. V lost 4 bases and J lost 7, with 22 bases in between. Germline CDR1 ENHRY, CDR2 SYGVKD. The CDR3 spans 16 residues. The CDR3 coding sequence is TGTGCCATCAGTGGAGAGGGAATCCCTTCGGTTGGTGGCTACACCTTC. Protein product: CAISGEGIPSVGGYTF.

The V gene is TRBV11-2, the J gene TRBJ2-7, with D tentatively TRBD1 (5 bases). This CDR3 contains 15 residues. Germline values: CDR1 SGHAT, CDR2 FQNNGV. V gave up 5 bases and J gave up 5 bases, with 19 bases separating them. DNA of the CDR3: TGTGCCAGCAGCGGGTTCCTATGGGCAGGGCACGAGCAGTACTTC. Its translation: CASSGFLWAGHEQYF.

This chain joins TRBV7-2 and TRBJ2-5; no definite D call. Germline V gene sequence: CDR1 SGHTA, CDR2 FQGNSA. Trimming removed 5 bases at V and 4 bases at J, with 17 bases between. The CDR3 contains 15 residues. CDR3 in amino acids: CASSPMITFGETQYF. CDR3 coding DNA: TGTGCCAGCAGCCCCATGATCACTTTCGGAGAGACCCAGTACTTC.

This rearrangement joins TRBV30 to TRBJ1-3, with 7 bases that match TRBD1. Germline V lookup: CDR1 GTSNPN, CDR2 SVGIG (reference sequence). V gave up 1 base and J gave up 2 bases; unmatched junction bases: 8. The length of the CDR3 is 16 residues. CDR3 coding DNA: TGTGCCTGGAGTGGGGACAGTCCCACCGCTGGAAACACCATATATTTT. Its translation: CAWSGDSPTAGNTIYF. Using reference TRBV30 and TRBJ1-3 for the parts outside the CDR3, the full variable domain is SQTIHQWPATLVQPVGSPLSLECTVEGTSNPNLYWYRQAAGRGLQLLFYSVGIGQISSEVPQNLSASRPQDRQFILSSKKLLLSDSGFYLCAWSGDSPTAGNTIYFGEGSWLTVV.

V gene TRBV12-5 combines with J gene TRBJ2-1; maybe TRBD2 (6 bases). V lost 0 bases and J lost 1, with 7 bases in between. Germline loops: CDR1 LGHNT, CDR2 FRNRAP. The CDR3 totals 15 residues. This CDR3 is CASGLVAGSYNEQFF. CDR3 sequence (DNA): TGTGCTAGTGGTTTGGTAGCGGGTTCCTACAATGAGCAGTTCTTC.

CDR3: CASSQIGRDSKVFF. In nucleotides, the CDR3 is TGTGCCAGCAGCCAAATAGGTCGGGACAGTAAGGTGTTTTTT. The chain recombines TRBV4-2 with TRBJ1-4; 7 bases agree with TRBD1. This CDR3 has 14 amino acids. Unmatched junction bases numbered 12, after V lost 2 bases and J lost 15 bases. Germline values: CDR1 LGHNA, CDR2 YNFKEQ.

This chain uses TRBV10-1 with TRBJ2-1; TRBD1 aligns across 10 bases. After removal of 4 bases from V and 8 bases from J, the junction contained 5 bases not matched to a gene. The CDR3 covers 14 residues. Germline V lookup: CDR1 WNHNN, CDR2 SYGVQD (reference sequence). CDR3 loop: CASSVRGTGDEQFF. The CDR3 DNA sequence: TGCGCCAGCAGTGTACGCGGGACAGGGGATGAGCAGTTCTTC.

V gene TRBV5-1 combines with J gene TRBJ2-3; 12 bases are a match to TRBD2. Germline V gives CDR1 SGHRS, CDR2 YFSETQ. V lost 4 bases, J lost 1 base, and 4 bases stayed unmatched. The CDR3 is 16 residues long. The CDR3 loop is CASSPSSGGGTDTQYF. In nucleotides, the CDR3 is TGCGCCAGCAGCCCATCTAGCGGGGGGGGCACAGATACGCAGTATTTT. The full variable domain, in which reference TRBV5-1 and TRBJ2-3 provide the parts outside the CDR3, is KAGVTQTPRYLIKTRGQQVTLSCSPISGHRSVSWYQQTPGQGLQFLFEYFSETQRNKGNFPGRFSGRQFSNSRSEMNVSTLELGDSALYLCASSPSSGGGTDTQYFGPGTRLTVL.

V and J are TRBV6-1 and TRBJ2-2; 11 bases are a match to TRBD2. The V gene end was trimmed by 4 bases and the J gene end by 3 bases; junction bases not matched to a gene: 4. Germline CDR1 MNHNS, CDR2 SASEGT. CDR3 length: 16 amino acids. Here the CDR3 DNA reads TGTGCCAGCAGTGGCCTAGCGGGAGGACACACCGGGGAGCTGTTTTTT. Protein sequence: CASSGLAGGHTGELFF.

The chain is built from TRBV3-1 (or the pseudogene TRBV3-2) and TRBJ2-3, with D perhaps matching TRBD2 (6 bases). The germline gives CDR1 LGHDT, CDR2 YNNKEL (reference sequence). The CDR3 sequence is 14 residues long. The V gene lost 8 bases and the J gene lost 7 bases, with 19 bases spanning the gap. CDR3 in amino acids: CASSPGATPHTQYF. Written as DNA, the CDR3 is TGTGCCAGCTCTCCGGGAGCTACGCCACATACGCAGTATTTT.

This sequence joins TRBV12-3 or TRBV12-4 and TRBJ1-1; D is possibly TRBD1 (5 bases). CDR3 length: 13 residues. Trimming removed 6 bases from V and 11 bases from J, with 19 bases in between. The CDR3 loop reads CASRSTGVTIAFF. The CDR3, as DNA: TGTGCCAGCAGGTCAACAGGAGTAACGATCGCTTTCTTT.

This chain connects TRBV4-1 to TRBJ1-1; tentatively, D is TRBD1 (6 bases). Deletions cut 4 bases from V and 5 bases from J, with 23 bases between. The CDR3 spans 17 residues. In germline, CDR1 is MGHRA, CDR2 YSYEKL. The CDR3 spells CASSREWGTGLATEAFF. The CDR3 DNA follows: TGCGCCAGCAGCCGGGAGTGGGGAACAGGGTTGGCAACTGAAGCTTTCTTT.

CDR3 sequence reads: CASSLAGTGVNHF. The CDR3, as DNA: TGTGCCAGCAGCTTGGCCGGGACAGGGGTAAATCATTTT. The gene calls are TRBV5-6 and TRBJ1-5, with 10 bases fitting TRBD1. The CDR3 length is 13 residues. Germline-derived CDR1 and CDR2 are SGHDT and YYEEEE. With V trimmed by 0 bases and J by 16 bases, 7 bases remained unmatched.

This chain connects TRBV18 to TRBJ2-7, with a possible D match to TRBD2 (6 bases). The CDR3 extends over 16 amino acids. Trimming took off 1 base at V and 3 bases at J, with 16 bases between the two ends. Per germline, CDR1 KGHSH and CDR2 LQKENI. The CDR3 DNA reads TGTGCCAGCTCACCACTTCCAGCGGGCCTATTCTACGAGCAGTACTTC. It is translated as CASSPLPAGLFYEQYF.

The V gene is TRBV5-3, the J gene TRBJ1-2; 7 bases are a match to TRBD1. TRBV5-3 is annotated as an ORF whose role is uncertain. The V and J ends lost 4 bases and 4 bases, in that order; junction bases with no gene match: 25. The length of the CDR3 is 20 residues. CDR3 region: CARSLKPQDRSPGGTYGYTF. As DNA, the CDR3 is TGTGCCAGAAGCCTCAAACCCCAGGACAGGAGTCCGGGTGGGACCTATGGCTACACCTTC.